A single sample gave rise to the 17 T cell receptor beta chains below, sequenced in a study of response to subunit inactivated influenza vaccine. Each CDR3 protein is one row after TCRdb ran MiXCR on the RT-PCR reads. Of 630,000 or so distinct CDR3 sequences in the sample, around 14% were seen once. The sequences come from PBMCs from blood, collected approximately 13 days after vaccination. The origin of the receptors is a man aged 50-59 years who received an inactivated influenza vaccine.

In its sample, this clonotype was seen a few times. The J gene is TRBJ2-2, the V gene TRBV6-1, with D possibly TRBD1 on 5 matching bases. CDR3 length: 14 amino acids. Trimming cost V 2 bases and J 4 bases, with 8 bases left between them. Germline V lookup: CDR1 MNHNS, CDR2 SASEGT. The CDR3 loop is CASSETGVTGELFF. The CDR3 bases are TGTGCCAGCAGTGAAACAGGCGTCACCGGGGAGCTGTTTTTT.

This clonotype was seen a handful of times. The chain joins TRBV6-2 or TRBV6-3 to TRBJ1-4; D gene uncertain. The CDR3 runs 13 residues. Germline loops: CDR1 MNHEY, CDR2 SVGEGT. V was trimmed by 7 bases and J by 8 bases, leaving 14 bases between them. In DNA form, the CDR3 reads TGTGCCAGCAACGACCGTCAGACAGAAAAACTGTTTTTT. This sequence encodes CASNDRQTEKLFF.

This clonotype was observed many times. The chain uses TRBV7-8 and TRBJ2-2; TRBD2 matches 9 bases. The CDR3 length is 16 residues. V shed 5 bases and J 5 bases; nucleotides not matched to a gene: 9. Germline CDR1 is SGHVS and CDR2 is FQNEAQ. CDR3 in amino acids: CASSPPRLAGTGELFF. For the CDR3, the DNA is TGTGCCAGCAGCCCACCGCGGCTAGCGGGGACCGGGGAGCTGTTTTTT. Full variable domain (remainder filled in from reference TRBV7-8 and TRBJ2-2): GAGVSQSPRYKVAKRGQDVALRCDPISGHVSLFWYQQALGQGPEFLTYFQNEAQLDKSGLPSDRFFAERPEGSVSTLKIQRTQQEDSAVYLCASSPPRLAGTGELFFGEGSRLTVL.

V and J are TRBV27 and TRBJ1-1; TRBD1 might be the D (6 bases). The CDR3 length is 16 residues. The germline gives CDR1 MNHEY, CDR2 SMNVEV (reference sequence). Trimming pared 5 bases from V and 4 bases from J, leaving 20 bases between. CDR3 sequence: CASSRGGSGRGTEAFF. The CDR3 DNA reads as TGTGCCAGCAGTAGGGGGGGGTCGGGCAGAGGCACTGAAGCTTTCTTT.

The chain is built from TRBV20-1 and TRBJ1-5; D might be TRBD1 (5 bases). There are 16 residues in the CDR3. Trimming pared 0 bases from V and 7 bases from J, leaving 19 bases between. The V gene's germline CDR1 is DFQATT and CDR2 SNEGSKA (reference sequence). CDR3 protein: CSARDRRGGVGQPQHF. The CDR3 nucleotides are TGCAGTGCTAGAGATCGTAGGGGCGGGGTAGGCCAGCCCCAGCATTTT.

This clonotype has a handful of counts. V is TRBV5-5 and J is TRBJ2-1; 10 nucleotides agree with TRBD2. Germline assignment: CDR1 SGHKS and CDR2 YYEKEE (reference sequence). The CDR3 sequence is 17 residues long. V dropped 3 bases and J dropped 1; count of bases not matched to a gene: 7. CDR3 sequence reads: CASSWEIAGGSYNEQFF. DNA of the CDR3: TGTGCCAGCAGCTGGGAGATAGCGGGAGGTTCCTACAATGAGCAGTTCTTC. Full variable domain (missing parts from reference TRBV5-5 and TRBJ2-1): DAGVTQSPTHLIKTRGQQVTLRCSPISGHKSVSWYQQVLGQGPQFIFQYYEKEERGRGNFPDRFSARQFPNYSSELNVNALLLGDSALYLCASSWEIAGGSYNEQFFGPGTRLTVL.

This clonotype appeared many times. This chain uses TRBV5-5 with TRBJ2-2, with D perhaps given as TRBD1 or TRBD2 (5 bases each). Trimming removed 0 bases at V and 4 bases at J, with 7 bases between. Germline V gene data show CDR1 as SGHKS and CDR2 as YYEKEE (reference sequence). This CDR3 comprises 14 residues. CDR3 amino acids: CASSLAGSTGELFF. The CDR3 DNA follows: TGTGCCAGCAGCTTGGCAGGGAGCACCGGGGAGCTGTTTTTT.

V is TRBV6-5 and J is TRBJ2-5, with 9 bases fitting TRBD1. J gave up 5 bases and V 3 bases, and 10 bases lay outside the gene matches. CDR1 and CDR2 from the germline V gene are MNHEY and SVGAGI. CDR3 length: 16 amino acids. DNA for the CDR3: TGTGCCAGCAGTTATTTAGGACAGGGGTTGCGGGAGACCCAGTACTTC. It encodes CASSYLGQGLRETQYF.

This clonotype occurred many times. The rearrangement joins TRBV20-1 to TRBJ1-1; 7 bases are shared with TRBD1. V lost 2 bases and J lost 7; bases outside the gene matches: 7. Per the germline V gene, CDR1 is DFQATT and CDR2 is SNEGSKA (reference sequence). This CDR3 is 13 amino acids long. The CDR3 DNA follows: TGCAGTGCTAGAACTACAGGGGTTGGTGAAGCTTTCTTT. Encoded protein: CSARTTGVGEAFF.

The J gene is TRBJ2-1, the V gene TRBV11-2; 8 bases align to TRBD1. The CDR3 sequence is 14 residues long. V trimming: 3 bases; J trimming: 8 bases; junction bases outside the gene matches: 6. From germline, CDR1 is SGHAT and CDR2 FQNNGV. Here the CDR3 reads CASSFRDRIYEQFF. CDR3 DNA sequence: TGTGCCAGCAGCTTCCGGGACAGGATCTATGAGCAGTTCTTC.

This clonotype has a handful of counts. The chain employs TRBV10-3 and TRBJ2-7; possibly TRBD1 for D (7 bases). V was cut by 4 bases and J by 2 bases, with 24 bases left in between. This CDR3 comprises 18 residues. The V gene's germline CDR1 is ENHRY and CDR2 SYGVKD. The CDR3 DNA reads TGTGCCATCAGTGGGAGTTGGGGAGGAGACAGGGACCCCTACGAGCAGTACTTC. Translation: CAISGSWGGDRDPYEQYF.

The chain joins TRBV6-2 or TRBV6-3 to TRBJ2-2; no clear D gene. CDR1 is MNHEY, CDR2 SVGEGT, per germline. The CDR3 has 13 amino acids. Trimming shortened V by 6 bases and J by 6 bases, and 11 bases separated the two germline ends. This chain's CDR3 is CASRDLPAGELFF. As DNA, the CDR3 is TGTGCCAGCAGGGACCTCCCAGCCGGGGAGCTGTTTTTT.

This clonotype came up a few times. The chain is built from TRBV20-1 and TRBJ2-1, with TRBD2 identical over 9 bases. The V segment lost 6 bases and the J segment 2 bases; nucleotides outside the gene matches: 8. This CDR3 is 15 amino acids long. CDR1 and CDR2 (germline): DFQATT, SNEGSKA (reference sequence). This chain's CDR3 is CSAPQRGAAYNEQFF. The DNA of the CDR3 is TGCAGTGCACCCCAGCGGGGGGCGGCCTACAATGAGCAGTTCTTC.

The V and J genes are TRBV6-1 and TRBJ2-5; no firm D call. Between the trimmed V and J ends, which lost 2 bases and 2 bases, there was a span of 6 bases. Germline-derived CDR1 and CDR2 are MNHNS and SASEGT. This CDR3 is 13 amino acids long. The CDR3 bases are TGTGCCAGCAGTGAATACCTTCAAGAGACCCAGTACTTC. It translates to CASSEYLQETQYF.

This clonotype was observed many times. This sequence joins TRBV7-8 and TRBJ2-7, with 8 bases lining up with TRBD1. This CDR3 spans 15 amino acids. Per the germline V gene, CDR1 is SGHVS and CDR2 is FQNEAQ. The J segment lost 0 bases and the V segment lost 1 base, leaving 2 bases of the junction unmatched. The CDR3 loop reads CASSLVTGGSYEQYF. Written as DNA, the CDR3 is TGTGCCAGCAGCTTAGTCACAGGGGGCTCCTACGAGCAGTACTTC.

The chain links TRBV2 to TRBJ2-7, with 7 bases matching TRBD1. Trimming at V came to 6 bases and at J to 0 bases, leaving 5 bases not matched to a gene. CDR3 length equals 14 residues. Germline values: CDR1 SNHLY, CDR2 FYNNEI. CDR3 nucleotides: TGTGCCAGCAGAGATCCAGGGGGCTCCTACGAGCAGTACTTC. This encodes CASRDPGGSYEQYF.

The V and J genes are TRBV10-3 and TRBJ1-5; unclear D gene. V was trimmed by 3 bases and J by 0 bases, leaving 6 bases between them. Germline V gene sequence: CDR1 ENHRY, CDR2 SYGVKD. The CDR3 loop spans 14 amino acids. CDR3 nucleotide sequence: TGTGCCATCAGTGAAGTGAATAGCAATCAGCCCCAGCATTTT. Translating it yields CAISEVNSNQPQHF.